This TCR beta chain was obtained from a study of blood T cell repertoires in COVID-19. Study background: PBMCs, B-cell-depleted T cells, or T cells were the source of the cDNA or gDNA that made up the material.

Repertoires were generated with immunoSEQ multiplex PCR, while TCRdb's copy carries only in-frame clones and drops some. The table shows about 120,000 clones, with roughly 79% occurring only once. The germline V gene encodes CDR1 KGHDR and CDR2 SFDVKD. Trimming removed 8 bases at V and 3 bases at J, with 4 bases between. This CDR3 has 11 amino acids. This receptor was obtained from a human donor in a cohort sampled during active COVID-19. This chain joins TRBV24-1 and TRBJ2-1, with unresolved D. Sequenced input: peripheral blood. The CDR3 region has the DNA TGTGCCACCACAAACTACAATGAGCAGTTCTTC. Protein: CATTNYNEQFF.